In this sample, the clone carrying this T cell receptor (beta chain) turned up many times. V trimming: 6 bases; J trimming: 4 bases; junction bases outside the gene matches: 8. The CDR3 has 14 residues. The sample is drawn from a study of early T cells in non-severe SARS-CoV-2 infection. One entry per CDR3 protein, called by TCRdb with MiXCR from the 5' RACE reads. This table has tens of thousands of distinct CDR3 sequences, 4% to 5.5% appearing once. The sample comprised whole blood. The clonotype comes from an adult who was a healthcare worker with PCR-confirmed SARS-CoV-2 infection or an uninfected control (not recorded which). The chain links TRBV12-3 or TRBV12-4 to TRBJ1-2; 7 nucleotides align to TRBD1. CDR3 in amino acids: CASSPTGFAYGYTF. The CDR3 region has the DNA TGTGCCAGCAGCCCGACAGGGTTCGCCTATGGCTACACCTTC.